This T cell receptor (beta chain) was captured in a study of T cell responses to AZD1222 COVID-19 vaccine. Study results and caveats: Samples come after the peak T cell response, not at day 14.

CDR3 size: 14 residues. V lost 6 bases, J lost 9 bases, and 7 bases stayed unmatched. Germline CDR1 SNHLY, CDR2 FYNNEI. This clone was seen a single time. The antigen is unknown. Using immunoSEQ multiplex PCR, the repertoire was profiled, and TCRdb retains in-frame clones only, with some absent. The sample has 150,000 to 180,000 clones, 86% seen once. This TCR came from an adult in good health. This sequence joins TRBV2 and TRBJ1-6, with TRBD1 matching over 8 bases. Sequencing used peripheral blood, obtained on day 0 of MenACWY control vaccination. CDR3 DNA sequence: TGTGCCAGCAGCCCGGACAGGGTCGGTTCACCCCTCCACTTT. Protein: CASSPDRVGSPLHF.